This TCR beta chain was sequenced for a study of blood T cell repertoires in COVID-19. Study summary: Sites across the United States, Italy and Spain contributed samples from acute and convalescent COVID-19. T cells, B-cell-depleted T cells, or PBMCs provided the cDNA or gDNA that served as material.

Trimming left V 0 bases short and J 9 bases short, with 13 bases between. CDR3 length equals 15 residues. Looked up from germline, CDR1 is SGHRS and CDR2 is YFSETQ. Libraries were prepared by immunoSEQ multiplex PCR; TCRdb keeps only in-frame clonotypes and omits some of them. The sample lists approximately 130,000 clones; under 85% were seen once. Study members were between 18 and 89 years old and lived in 24 US regions. V usage is TRBV5-1 and J usage is TRBJ1-6; D call uncertain. The receptor comes from a man under 40 who had recovered from COVID-19. The sequenced material came from PBMCs or T cells enriched from blood (not recorded which). Written as DNA, the CDR3 is TGCGCCAGCAGCTTGGGGGGAGTGAACCGTTCACCCCTCCACTTT. It specifies CASSLGGVNRSPLHF.